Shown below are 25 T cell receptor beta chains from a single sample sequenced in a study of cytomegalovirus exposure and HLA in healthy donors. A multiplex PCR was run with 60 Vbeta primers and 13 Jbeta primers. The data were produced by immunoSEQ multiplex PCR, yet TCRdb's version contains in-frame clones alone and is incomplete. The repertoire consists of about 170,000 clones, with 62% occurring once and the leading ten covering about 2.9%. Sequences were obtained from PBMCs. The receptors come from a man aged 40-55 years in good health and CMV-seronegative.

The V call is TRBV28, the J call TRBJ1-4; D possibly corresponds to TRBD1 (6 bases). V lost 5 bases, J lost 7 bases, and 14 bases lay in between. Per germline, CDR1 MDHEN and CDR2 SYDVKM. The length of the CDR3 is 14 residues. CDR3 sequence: CASSTRQAREKLFF. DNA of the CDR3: TGTGCCAGCAGTACAAGACAGGCCCGTGAAAAACTGTTTTTT.

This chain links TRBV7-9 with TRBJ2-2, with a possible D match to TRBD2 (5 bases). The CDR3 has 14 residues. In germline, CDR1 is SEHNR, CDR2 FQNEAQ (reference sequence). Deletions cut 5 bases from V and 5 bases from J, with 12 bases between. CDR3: CASSQGSDTGELFF. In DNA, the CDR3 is TGTGCCAGCAGCCAAGGGAGCGATACCGGGGAGCTGTTTTTT. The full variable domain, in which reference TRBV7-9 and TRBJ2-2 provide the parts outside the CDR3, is DTGVSQNPRHKITKRGQNVTFRCDPISEHNRLYWYRQTLGQGPEFLTYFQNEAQLEKSRLLSDRFSAERPKGSFSTLEIQRTEQGDSAMYLCASSQGSDTGELFFGEGSRLTVL.

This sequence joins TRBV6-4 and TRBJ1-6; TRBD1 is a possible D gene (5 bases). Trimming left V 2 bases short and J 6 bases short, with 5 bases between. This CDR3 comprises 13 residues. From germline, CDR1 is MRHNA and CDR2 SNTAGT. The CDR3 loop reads CASSDRGNSPLHF. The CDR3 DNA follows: TGTGCCAGCAGTGACAGGGGTAATTCACCCCTCCACTTT.

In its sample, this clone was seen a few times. For the CDR3, the DNA is TGTGCCAGCAGCGGGGGGACTGTGGGCAATGAGCAGTTCTTC. Residues: CASSGGTVGNEQFF. The chain joins TRBV11-3 to TRBJ2-1, with D perhaps TRBD2 (6 bases). CDR3 length: 14 amino acids. V shed 5 bases and J shed 6 bases, with 14 bases lying between them. Germline V gene lookup returns CDR1 SGHNT and CDR2 YENEEA.

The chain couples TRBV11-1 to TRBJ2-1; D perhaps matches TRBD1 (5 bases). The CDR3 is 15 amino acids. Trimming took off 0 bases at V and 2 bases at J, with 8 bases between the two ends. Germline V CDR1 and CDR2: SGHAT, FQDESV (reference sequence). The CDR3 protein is CASSLATGPYNEQFF. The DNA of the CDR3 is TGTGCCAGCAGCTTAGCTACAGGACCCTACAATGAGCAGTTCTTC.

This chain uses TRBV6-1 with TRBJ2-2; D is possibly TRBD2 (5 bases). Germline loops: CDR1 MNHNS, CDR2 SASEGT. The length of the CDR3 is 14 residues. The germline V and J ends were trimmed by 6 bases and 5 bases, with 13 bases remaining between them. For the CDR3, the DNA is TGTGCCAGCAGGCCCGGGAAGGAAACCGGGGAGCTGTTTTTT. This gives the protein CASRPGKETGELFF.

Written as DNA, the CDR3 is TGTGCCAGCACCCAGGCACCGGGACAGTCCTACGAGCAGTACTTC. Translating gives CASTQAPGQSYEQYF. This chain uses TRBV2 with TRBJ2-7, with 7 nucleotides matching TRBD1. With V trimmed by 7 bases and J by 1 base, 10 bases remained unmatched. Germline V gene sequence: CDR1 SNHLY, CDR2 FYNNEI. The CDR3 consists of 15 residues.

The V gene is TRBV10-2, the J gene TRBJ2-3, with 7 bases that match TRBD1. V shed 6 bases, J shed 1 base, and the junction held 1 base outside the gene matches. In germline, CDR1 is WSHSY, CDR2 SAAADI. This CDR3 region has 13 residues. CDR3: CASSGQGTDTQYF. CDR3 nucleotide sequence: TGCGCCAGCAGCGGACAGGGCACAGATACGCAGTATTTT.

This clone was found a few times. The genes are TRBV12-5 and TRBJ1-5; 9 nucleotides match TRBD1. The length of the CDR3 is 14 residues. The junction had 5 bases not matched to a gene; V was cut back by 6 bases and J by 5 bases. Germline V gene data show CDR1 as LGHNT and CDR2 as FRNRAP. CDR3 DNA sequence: TGTGCTAGTGGGCGGGGACAGGGAGATCAGCCCCAGCATTTT. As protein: CASGRGQGDQPQHF.

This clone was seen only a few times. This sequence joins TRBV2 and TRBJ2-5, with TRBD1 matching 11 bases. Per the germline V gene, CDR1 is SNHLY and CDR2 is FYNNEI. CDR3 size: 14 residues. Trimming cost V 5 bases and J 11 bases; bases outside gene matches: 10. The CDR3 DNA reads TGTGCCAGCAGTTCCCGGACAGGGGGCGTCGGGCAGTACTTC. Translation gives CASSSRTGGVGQYF.

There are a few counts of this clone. In DNA, the CDR3 is TGCGCCAGCAGCTTGGCCCTAGCGGGGGGGCCTGGGGCCAACGTCCTGACTTTC. It translates to CASSLALAGGPGANVLTF. The rearrangement links TRBV5-1 to TRBJ2-6, with TRBD2 matching 12 bases. This CDR3 spans 18 amino acids. The V gene's germline CDR1 is SGHRS and CDR2 YFSETQ. V dropped 0 bases and J dropped 2; count of bases not matched to a gene: 3.

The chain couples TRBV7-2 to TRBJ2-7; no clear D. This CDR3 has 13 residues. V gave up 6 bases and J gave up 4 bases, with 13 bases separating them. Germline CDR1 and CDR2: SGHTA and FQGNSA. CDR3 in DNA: TGTGCCAGCAGTGTATTTGCCCAGTACGAGCAGTACTTC. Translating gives CASSVFAQYEQYF.

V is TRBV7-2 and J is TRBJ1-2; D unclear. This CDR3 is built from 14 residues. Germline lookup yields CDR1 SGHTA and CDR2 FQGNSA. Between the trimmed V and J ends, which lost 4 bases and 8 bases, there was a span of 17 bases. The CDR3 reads CASSSPFQRGGYTF. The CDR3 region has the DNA TGTGCCAGCAGCTCCCCGTTCCAGCGGGGAGGCTACACCTTC.

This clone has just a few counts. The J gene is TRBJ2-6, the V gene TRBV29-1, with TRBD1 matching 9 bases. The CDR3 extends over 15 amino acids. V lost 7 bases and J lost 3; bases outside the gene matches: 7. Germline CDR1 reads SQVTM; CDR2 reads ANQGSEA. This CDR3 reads CSATNRGLGANVLTF. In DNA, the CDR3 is TGCAGCGCTACGAACAGGGGGCTTGGGGCCAACGTCCTGACTTTC.

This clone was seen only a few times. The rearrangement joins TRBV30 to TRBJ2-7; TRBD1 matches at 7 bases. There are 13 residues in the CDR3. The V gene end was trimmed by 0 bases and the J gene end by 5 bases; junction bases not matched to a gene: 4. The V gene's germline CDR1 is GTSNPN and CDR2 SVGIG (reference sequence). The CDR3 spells CAWSVQGIHEQYF. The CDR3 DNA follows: TGTGCCTGGAGTGTACAGGGGATCCACGAGCAGTACTTC.

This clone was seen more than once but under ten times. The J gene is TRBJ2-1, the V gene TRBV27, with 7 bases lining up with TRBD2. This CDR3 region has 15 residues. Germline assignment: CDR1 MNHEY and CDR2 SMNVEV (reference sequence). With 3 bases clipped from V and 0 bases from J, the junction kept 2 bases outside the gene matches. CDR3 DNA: TGTGCCAGCAGTTTCGGCGGGGGCTCCTACAATGAGCAGTTCTTC. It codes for CASSFGGGSYNEQFF.

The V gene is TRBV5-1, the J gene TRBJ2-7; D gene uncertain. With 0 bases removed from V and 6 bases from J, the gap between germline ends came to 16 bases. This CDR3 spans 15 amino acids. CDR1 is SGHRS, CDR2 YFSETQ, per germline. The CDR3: CASSLGLDPRPEQYF. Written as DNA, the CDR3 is TGCGCCAGCAGCTTGGGGTTAGACCCGAGGCCCGAGCAGTACTTC.

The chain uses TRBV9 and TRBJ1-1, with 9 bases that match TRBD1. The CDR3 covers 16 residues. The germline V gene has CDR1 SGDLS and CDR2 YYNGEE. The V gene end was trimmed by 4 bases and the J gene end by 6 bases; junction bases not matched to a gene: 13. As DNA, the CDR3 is TGTGCCAGCAGCCCCATTCCGGGACAGGGATGGGCTGAAGCTTTCTTT. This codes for CASSPIPGQGWAEAFF.

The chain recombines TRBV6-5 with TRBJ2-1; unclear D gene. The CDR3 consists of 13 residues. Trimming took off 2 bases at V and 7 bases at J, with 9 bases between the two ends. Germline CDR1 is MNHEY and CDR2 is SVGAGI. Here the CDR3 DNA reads TGTGCCAGCAGTTACAGAGTGAGGAATGAGCAGTTCTTC. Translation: CASSYRVRNEQFF.

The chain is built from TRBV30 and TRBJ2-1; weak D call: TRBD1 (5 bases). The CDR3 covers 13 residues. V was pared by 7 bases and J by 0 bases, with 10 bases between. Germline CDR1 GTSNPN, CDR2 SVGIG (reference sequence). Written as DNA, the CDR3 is TGTGCCTCCAGGGAAGGCTCCTACAATGAGCAGTTCTTC. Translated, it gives CASREGSYNEQFF.

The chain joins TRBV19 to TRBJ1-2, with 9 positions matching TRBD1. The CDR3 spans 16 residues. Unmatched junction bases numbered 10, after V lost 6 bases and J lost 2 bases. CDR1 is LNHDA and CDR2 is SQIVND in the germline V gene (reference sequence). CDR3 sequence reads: CASSPGQGASNYGYTF. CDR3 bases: TGTGCCAGTAGCCCGGGACAGGGAGCAAGCAACTATGGCTACACCTTC.

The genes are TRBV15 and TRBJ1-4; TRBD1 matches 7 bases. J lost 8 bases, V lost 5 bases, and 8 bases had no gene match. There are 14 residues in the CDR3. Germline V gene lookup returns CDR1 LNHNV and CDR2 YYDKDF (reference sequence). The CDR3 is CATSGRQGREKLFF. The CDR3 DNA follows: TGTGCCACCAGCGGAAGACAGGGCCGCGAAAAACTGTTTTTT.

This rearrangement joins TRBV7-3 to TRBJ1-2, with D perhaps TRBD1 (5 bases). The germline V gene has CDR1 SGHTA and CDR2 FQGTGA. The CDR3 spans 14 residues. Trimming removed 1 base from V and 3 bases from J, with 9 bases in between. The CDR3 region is CASSLKPGHYGYTF. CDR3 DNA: TGTGCCAGCAGCTTAAAGCCAGGGCACTATGGCTACACCTTC.

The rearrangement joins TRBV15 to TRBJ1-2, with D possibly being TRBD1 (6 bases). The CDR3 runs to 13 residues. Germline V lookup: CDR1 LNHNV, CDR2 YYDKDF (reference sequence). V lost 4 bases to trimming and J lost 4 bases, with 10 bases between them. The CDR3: CATSTQGSYGYTF. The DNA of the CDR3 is TGTGCCACCAGCACTCAGGGGTCCTATGGCTACACCTTC.

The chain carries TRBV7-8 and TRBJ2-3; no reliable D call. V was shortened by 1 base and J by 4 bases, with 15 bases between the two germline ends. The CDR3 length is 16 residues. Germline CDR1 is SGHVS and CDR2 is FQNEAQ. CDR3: CASSLGPITGADTQYF. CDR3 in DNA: TGTGCCAGCAGCTTAGGGCCCATAACTGGAGCAGATACGCAGTATTTT.